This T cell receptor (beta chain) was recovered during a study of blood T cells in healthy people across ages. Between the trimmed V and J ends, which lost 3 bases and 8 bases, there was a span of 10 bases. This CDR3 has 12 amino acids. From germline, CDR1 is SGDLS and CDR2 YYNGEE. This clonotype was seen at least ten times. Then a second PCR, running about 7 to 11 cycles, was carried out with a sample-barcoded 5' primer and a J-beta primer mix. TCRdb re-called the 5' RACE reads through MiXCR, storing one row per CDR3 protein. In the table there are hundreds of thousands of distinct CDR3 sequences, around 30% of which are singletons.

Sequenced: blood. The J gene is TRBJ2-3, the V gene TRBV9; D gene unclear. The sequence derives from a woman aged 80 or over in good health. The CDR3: CASSAYIGTQYF. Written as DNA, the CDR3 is TGTGCCAGCAGCGCATACATAGGTACGCAGTATTTT.